A selection of T cell receptor beta chains follows, all from one sample in a study of T cell changes during pregnancy in multiple sclerosis. Measured with immunoSEQ multiplex PCR; TCRdb has only the in-frame clones, and not every one. The sample lists more than 75,000 clones, approximately 95% seen once, with more than 1% in the top ten. Here the sequenced sample was peripheral blood, taken in the first trimester of pregnancy. The receptors stem from a female donor with multiple sclerosis, enrolled in a pregnancy study. Each CDR3 is given with its conserved first and last residue. D genes are given only for firm matches. Only part of the rows carry a size: once, few, many, or a class if the clone is expanded.

>-|TRBV12-2|TRBJ1-6|-
CASRLGQGKRNSPLHF
TGTGCAAGTCGCCTGGGACAGGGGAAGAGGAATTCACCCCTCCACTTT
>TRBD2|TRBV7-3|TRBJ2-3|-
CASSLWGGSDTQYF
TGTGCCAGCAGCTTATGGGGAGGGTCAGATACGCAGTATTTT
>TRBD1|TRBV2|TRBJ1-2|-
CASPGQEGYGYTF
TGTGCCAGTCCGGGACAGGAGGGCTATGGCTACACCTTC
>TRBD1|TRBV29-1|TRBJ2-7|-
CSVGGTGGFYEQYF
TGCAGCGTTGGAGGGACAGGGGGCTTCTACGAGCAGTACTTC
>TRBD1|TRBV29-1|TRBJ2-2|-
CSFRDRNTGELFF
TGCAGCTTCCGGGACAGGAACACCGGGGAGCTGTTTTTT
>-|TRBV7-9|TRBJ2-6|-
CASSFYPPNVLTF
TGTGCCAGCAGCTTCTATCCACCTAACGTCCTGACTTTC
>-|TRBV9|TRBJ2-1|-
CASSVAGDYNEQFF
TGTGCCAGCAGCGTAGCGGGAGATTACAATGAGCAGTTCTTC
>-|TRBV27|TRBJ2-7|-
CASSLRGGSYEQYF
TGTGCCAGCAGTTTACGAGGGGGTTCCTACGAGCAGTACTTC
>-|TRBV25-1|TRBJ2-1|-
CASSPLLGGSYNEQFF
TGTGCCAGCAGCCCCCTTCTAGGGGGCTCCTACAATGAGCAGTTCTTC
>TRBD1|TRBV19|TRBJ1-1|-
CASRDRSNTEAFF
TGTGCCAGTAGGGACAGGAGCAACACTGAAGCTTTCTTT
>-|TRBV2|TRBJ1-1|-
CASIKNSIMNTEAFF
TGTGCCAGCATAAAAAACAGCATTATGAACACTGAAGCTTTCTTT
>TRBD1|TRBV28|TRBJ2-3|-
CASIPTPGTAFTDTQYF
TGTGCCAGCATCCCTACCCCCGGGACAGCTTTCACAGATACGCAGTATTTT
>TRBD1|TRBV6-5|TRBJ1-2|-
CAGSRQGNGYTF
TGTGCCGGCAGTCGACAGGGGAACGGCTACACCTTC
>TRBD2|TRBV7-9|TRBJ2-4|once
CASSPGGGRAPFYYF
TGTGCCAGCAGCCCGGGGGGCGGGAGGGCCCCCTTCTACTACTTC
>-|TRBV2|TRBJ2-5|-
CASQIHRQETQYF
TGTGCCAGCCAGATCCACAGGCAAGAGACCCAGTACTTC
>TRBD1|TRBV5-1|TRBJ1-1|-
CASSLSKKGAITEAFF
TGCGCCAGCAGCTTGAGCAAGAAGGGGGCGATCACTGAAGCTTTCTTT
>TRBD1|TRBV6-6|TRBJ1-1|-
CASSFLTGSDTEAFF
TGTGCCAGCAGTTTCTTGACAGGGTCGGATACTGAAGCTTTCTTT
>-|TRBV10-3|TRBJ2-7|-
CATQPPGGEQYF
TGTGCCACCCAACCTCCAGGAGGCGAGCAGTACTTC
>TRBD1|TRBV29-1|TRBJ2-7|once
CSVYLDRGREQYF
TGCAGCGTGTACCTGGACAGGGGGCGCGAGCAGTACTTC
>-|TRBV4-2|TRBJ2-4|-
CASSQESTASAKNIQYF
TGTGCCAGCAGCCAAGAAAGCACAGCTTCGGCCAAAAACATTCAGTACTTC
>TRBD1|TRBV19|TRBJ2-3|-
CARPQGAGTDTQYF
TGTGCCAGACCACAGGGGGCAGGTACAGATACGCAGTATTTT
>-|TRBV28|TRBJ2-1|-
CASSFLEGSSYNEQFF
TGTGCCAGCAGTTTCCTCGAGGGTAGCTCCTACAATGAGCAGTTCTTC
>TRBD2|TRBV28|TRBJ2-1|-
CASSVSGLAGVYNEQFF
TGTGCCAGCAGTGTCTCCGGGCTAGCGGGAGTCTACAATGAGCAGTTCTTC
>-|TRBV6-1|TRBJ2-1|-
CASSGPFSYNEQFF
TGTGCCAGCAGTGGTCCTTTCTCCTACAATGAGCAGTTCTTC
>-|TRBV19|TRBJ1-5|-
CASSMEGRENQPQHF
TGTGCCAGTAGTATGGAGGGCAGGGAAAATCAGCCCCAGCATTTT
>-|TRBV20-1|TRBJ2-3|-
CSALTDTQYF
TGCAGTGCTCTAACAGATACGCAGTATTTT
>TRBD1|TRBV28|TRBJ1-5|-
CASSTGGEGNQPQHF
TGTGCCAGCAGCACAGGGGGCGAAGGCAATCAGCCCCAGCATTTT
>TRBD1|TRBV29-1|TRBJ2-1|once
CSVAQGPKNEQFF
TGCAGCGTTGCACAGGGGCCAAAGAATGAGCAGTTCTTC
>-|TRBV7-8|TRBJ2-2|-
CASSKITGELFF
TGTGCCAGCAGCAAAATAACCGGGGAGCTGTTTTTT
>TRBD1|TRBV4-2|TRBJ1-5|few
CASSQDRDNQPQHF
TGTGCCAGCAGCCAGGACAGGGACAATCAGCCCCAGCATTTT
>-|TRBV28|TRBJ2-1|-
CASRSGLVYNEQFF
TGTGCCAGCAGATCGGGACTCGTTTACAATGAGCAGTTCTTC
>TRBD1|TRBV13|TRBJ1-4|once
CASSPYRGVNEKLFF
TGTGCCAGCAGCCCGTACAGGGGAGTTAATGAAAAACTGTTTTTT
>-|TRBV5-4|TRBJ1-1|-
CASSLIWAPEAFF
TGTGCCAGCAGCTTGATCTGGGCTCCTGAAGCTTTCTTT
>-|TRBV4-3|TRBJ2-7|-
CASSQEQGSSREQYF
TGCGCCAGCAGCCAAGAGCAGGGATCGAGTCGGGAGCAGTACTTC
>-|TRBV6-5|TRBJ2-2|-
CASSYARPVTGELFF
TGTGCCAGCAGTTACGCCAGGCCTGTGACCGGGGAGCTGTTTTTT